This TCR beta chain is drawn from a study of CD8 T cells in Susac syndrome. Random hexamers were used to reverse transcribe an amount of 0.5 to 1 ug RNA. TCRdb re-called the immunoSEQ multiplex PCR reads through MiXCR, storing one row per CDR3 protein. The sample includes around 150,000 distinct CDR3 sequences, roughly 94% of them seen just once. Trimming pared 7 bases from V and 1 base from J, leaving 19 bases between. This CDR3 comprises 16 residues. Germline assignment: CDR1 SNHLY and CDR2 FYNNEI. FACS was used to enrich TEMRA cells, whereas the CD8+ and CD4+ T cells were obtained by negative isolation. This clonotype was recorded only once.

The sequenced sample was CD4+ T cells from PBMCs. The chain is built from TRBV2 and TRBJ2-5, with D tentatively TRBD1 or TRBD2 (5 bases each). The source of this sequence is a human donor with multiple sclerosis. Here the CDR3 DNA reads TGTGCCAGCACCTCTGGGACGTCAAGGGTCCAAGAGACCCAGTACTTC. This codes for CASTSGTSRVQETQYF.